Shown below are 14 T cell receptor beta chains from a single sample sequenced in a study of T cell repertoires in cytomegalovirus infection. TCRdb called the reads again in MiXCR, with one record for every CDR3 protein. The data contain around 740,000 distinct CDR3 sequences, less than 40% of them seen just once; the ten biggest clones take up around 2.8%. Sample: PBMCs. The receptors were gathered from a human donor in good health (CMV status not recorded). Some clones in this sample may be carry-over from other donors' samples.

The V gene is TRBV19, the J gene TRBJ1-1, with no clear D. Germline values: CDR1 LNHDA, CDR2 SQIVND (reference sequence). Trimming took off 0 bases at V and 1 base at J, with 12 bases between the two ends. CDR3 length: 16 amino acids. CDR3 loop: CASSIDIMRENTEAFF. The CDR3, as DNA: TGTGCCAGTAGTATAGATATAATGCGGGAGAACACTGAAGCTTTCTTT. Together with reference TRBV19 and TRBJ1-1, the CDR3 gives the full variable domain: DGGITQSPKYLFRKEGQNVTLSCEQNLNHDAMYWYRQDPGQGLRLIYYSQIVNDFQKGDIAEGYSVSREKKESFPLTVTSAQKNPTAFYLCASSIDIMRENTEAFFGQGTRLTVV.

This clonotype was counted between two and nine times. This sequence joins TRBV7-9 and TRBJ2-1, with D perhaps TRBD2 (6 bases). CDR1 and CDR2 from the germline V gene are SEHNR and FQNEAQ (reference sequence). The CDR3 has 17 residues. Between the trimmed V and J ends, which lost 6 bases and 0 bases, there was a span of 18 bases. CDR3 residues: CASRPQTSPSSYNEQFF. CDR3 nucleotide sequence: TGTGCCAGCAGGCCCCAAACTAGCCCGAGCTCCTACAATGAGCAGTTCTTC.

The chain combines TRBV25-1 with TRBJ2-2; no definite D call. Per germline, CDR1 MGHDK and CDR2 SYGVNS. This CDR3 contains 16 residues. V was clipped by 1 base and J by 8 bases, with 17 bases between them. The CDR3 sequence is CASSESRQPYQGELFF. The CDR3 coding sequence is TGTGCCAGCAGTGAATCCAGGCAGCCCTACCAAGGGGAGCTGTTTTTT. Full variable domain (outside the CDR3, taken from reference TRBV25-1 and TRBJ2-2): EADIYQTPRYLVIGTGKKITLECSQTMGHDKMYWYQQDPGMELHLIHYSYGVNSTEKGDLSSESTVSRIRTEHFPLTLESARPSHTSQYLCASSESRQPYQGELFFGEGSRLTVL.

The chain is built from TRBV4-1 and TRBJ2-7, with TRBD2 matching 13 bases. V dropped 4 bases and J dropped 2; count of bases not matched to a gene: 8. Per the germline V gene, CDR1 is MGHRA and CDR2 is YSYEKL. CDR3 size: 17 residues. CDR3 DNA sequence: TGCGCCAGCAGCCCCCGGCAAGGGACTAGCGGGACCTACGAGCAGTACTTC. Its translation: CASSPRQGTSGTYEQYF.

On this clonotype itself: A read error is possible here, since a much larger clone lies one base away. CDR3 in DNA: TGTGCCAGCAGCCCAAGGCCGGCGGGGAAGGAGCAGTTCTTC. It codes for CASSPRPAGKEQFF. The chain carries TRBV7-8 and TRBJ2-1, with a tentative D call TRBD2 (6 bases). Trimming stripped 5 bases from V and 10 bases from J, with 18 bases between. This CDR3 region has 14 residues. Germline V lookup: CDR1 SGHVS, CDR2 FQNEAQ.

The rearrangement joins TRBV29-1 to TRBJ2-7; TRBD1 agrees at 10 bases. Germline V gene data show CDR1 as SQVTM and CDR2 as ANQGSEA. J was trimmed by 3 bases and V by 7 bases; bases with no gene match: 9. This CDR3 is built from 14 residues. The CDR3: CSAAGQGLLYEQYF. CDR3 in DNA: TGCAGCGCTGCGGGACAGGGGCTTCTCTACGAGCAGTACTTC.

This clonotype was counted between two and nine times. V and J are TRBV27 and TRBJ2-4; D gene uncertain. Germline lookup yields CDR1 MNHEY and CDR2 SMNVEV (reference sequence). The CDR3 runs 15 residues. V was pared by 2 bases and J by 0 bases, with 8 bases between. The CDR3 nucleotides read TGTGCCAGCAGTTTAGGACGGCTAGCCAAAAACATTCAGTACTTC. It encodes CASSLGRLAKNIQYF.

This clonotype was counted ten times or more. The chain recombines TRBV7-8 with TRBJ1-2, with D possibly TRBD1 on 5 matching bases. Looked up from germline, CDR1 is SGHVS and CDR2 is FQNEAQ. The CDR3 is 15 residues long. V dropped 1 base and J dropped 4 bases, with 13 bases sitting between them. CDR3 sequence (DNA): TGTGCCAGCAGCTTAGTGGATTTCGGGGGCTATGGCTACACCTTC. Translation gives CASSLVDFGGYGYTF.

This chain links TRBV5-1 with TRBJ1-6; TRBD1 might be the D (6 bases). From germline, CDR1 is SGHRS and CDR2 YFSETQ. The CDR3 is 16 amino acids. V lost 0 bases, J lost 7 bases, and 14 bases lay in between. The chain's CDR3 is CASSLEFRGTNSPLHF. The CDR3 DNA sequence: TGCGCCAGCAGCTTGGAATTCAGGGGTACGAATTCACCCCTCCACTTT.

This chain joins TRBV3-1 and TRBJ2-7; 9 bases are a match to TRBD2. V shed 1 base and J 2 bases; nucleotides not matched to a gene: 3. Germline V gives CDR1 LGHDT, CDR2 YNNKEL (reference sequence). The CDR3 consists of 15 residues. CDR3 in amino acids: CASSQGLAETYEQYF. CDR3 sequence (DNA): TGTGCCAGCAGCCAAGGACTAGCGGAGACCTACGAGCAGTACTTC.

Points on this clonotype: This may come from a read error, since a much larger clone is one base off. The chain recombines TRBV7-8 with TRBJ1-2; 8 positions agree with TRBD1. The CDR3 has 15 amino acids. Germline assignment: CDR1 SGHVS and CDR2 FQNEAQ. The CDR3 sequence is CASRLGQGANYGYTF. The CDR3 DNA sequence: TGTGCCAGCAGATTAGGACAGGGAGCTAACTATGGCTACACCTTC.

J is TRBJ2-1 and V is TRBV18; no definite D call. V lost 3 bases to trimming and J lost 4 bases, with 10 bases between them. The CDR3 consists of 14 residues. CDR1 and CDR2 (germline): KGHSH, LQKENI. DNA of the CDR3: TGTGCCAGCTCACCGACGGGCAGATACAATGAGCAGTTCTTC. Encoded protein: CASSPTGRYNEQFF. Full variable domain (remainder filled in from reference TRBV18 and TRBJ2-1): NAGVMQNPRHLVRRRGQEARLRCSPMKGHSHVYWYRQLPEEGLKFMVYLQKENIIDESGMPKERFSAEFPKEGPSILRIQQVVRGDSAAYFCASSPTGRYNEQFFGPGTRLTVL.

This clonotype was counted a few times. The rearrangement links TRBV12-3 or TRBV12-4 to TRBJ1-3; a possible D gene is TRBD1 (5 bases). The CDR3 loop spans 15 amino acids. Trimming pared 6 bases from V and 0 bases from J, leaving 12 bases between. Here the CDR3 reads CASSPQGISGNTIYF. Written as DNA, the CDR3 is TGTGCCAGCAGCCCTCAGGGTATCTCTGGAAACACCATATATTTT.

The rearrangement uses TRBV6-5 and TRBJ1-5; 9 bases agree with TRBD1. Per germline, CDR1 MNHEY and CDR2 SVGAGI. The length of the CDR3 is 16 residues. V gave up 6 bases and J gave up 1 base; unmatched junction bases: 7. In DNA, the CDR3 is TGTGCCAGCAGGAGACAGGGGGTCGGCAGCAATCAGCCCCAGCATTTT. Translation: CASRRQGVGSNQPQHF.